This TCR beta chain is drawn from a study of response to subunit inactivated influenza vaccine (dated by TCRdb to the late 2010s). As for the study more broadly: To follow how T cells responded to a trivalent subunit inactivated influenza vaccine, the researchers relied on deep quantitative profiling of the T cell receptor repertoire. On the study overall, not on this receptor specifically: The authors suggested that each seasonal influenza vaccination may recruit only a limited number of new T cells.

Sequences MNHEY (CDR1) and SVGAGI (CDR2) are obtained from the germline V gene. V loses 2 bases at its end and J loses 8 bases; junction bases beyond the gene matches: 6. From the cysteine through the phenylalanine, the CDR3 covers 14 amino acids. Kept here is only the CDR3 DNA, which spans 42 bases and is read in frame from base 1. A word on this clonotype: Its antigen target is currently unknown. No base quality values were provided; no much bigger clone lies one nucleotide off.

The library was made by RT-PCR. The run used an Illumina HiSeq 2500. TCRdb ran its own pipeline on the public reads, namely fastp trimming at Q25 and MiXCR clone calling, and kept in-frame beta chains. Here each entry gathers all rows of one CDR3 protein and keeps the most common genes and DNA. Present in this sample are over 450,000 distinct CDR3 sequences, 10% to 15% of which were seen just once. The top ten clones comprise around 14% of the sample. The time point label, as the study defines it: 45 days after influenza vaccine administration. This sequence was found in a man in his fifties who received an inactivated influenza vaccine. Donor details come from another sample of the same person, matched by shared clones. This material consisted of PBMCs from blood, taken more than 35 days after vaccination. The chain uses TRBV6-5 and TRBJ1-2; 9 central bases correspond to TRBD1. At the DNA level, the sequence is TGTGCCAGCAGTTACCTTGGACAGGGGAACGGCTACACCTTC. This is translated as CASSYLGQGNGYTF.